Listed here are 8 T cell receptor beta chains from one sample, sequenced in a study of cytomegalovirus exposure and HLA in healthy donors. Libraries were prepared by immunoSEQ multiplex PCR; TCRdb keeps only in-frame clonotypes and omits some of them. The table has some 110,000 clones, around 90% seen once. Input material: PBMCs. The receptors derive from a woman aged 18-35 years in good health and CMV-seropositive.

The V call is TRBV5-4, the J call TRBJ2-5, with D tentatively TRBD1 (5 bases). V was pared by 1 base and J by 3 bases, with 13 bases between. The CDR3 spans 15 residues. The germline V gene has CDR1 SGHNT and CDR2 YYREEE (reference sequence). The CDR3 here is CASSLSNRWEETQYF. Here the CDR3 DNA reads TGTGCCAGCAGCTTGTCAAACAGGTGGGAAGAGACCCAGTACTTC.

Only a few counts were recorded for this clone. This chain links TRBV10-3 with TRBJ1-1; D is unclear. From germline, CDR1 is ENHRY and CDR2 SYGVKD. This CDR3 spans 13 amino acids. With 6 bases removed from V and 1 base from J, the gap between germline ends came to 9 bases. This CDR3 reads CAISRDKNTEAFF. The CDR3 DNA sequence: TGTGCCATCAGCCGTGACAAGAACACTGAAGCTTTCTTT.

This clone was found once. The chain carries TRBV7-9 and TRBJ1-5; D unresolved. The V and J ends lost 4 bases and 4 bases respectively, with 8 bases between them. Germline CDR1 SEHNR, CDR2 FQNEAQ (reference sequence). The CDR3 is 13 residues long. As DNA, the CDR3 is TGTGCCAGCAGCTCCCTCGTTAATCAGCCCCAGCATTTT. This codes for CASSSLVNQPQHF.

The CDR3 bases are TGTGCCAGCGCGGGACTAGCGGATTACAATGAGCAGTTCTTC. This encodes CASAGLADYNEQFF. This chain connects TRBV13 to TRBJ2-1, with TRBD2 matching 11 bases. This CDR3 region has 14 residues. Trimming cost V 8 bases and J 4 bases; bases outside gene matches: 4. Germline V gene lookup returns CDR1 PRHDT and CDR2 FYEKMQ (reference sequence). Looking up the rest from reference TRBV13 and TRBJ2-1 gives the full variable domain: AAGVIQSPRHLIKEKRETATLKCYPIPRHDTVYWYQQGPGQDPQFLISFYEKMQSDKGSIPDRFSAQQFSDYHSELNMSSLELGDSALYFCASAGLADYNEQFFGPGTRLTVL.

The chain has TRBV18 and TRBJ1-5; D is undetermined. Trimming took 6 bases from V and 7 from J, leaving 13 bases between them. The CDR3 runs to 13 residues. Germline lookup yields CDR1 KGHSH and CDR2 LQKENI. The CDR3 nucleotides are TGTGCCAGCTCTCCCTCGCGAGGACAGCCCCAGCATTTT. This translates into CASSPSRGQPQHF. The full variable domain, rest sourced from reference TRBV18 and TRBJ1-5, is NAGVMQNPRHLVRRRGQEARLRCSPMKGHSHVYWYRQLPEEGLKFMVYLQKENIIDESGMPKERFSAEFPKEGPSILRIQQVVRGDSAAYFCASSPSRGQPQHFGDGTRLSIL.

The CDR3 sequence is CASSETGIRETQYF. The CDR3 DNA sequence: TGTGCCAGCAGCGAAACAGGGATAAGAGAGACCCAGTACTTC. The gene calls are TRBV25-1 and TRBJ2-5, with D perhaps matching TRBD1 (6 bases). This CDR3 contains 14 residues. Germline CDR1 reads MGHDK; CDR2 reads SYGVNS. V lost 6 bases to trimming and J lost 4 bases, with 15 bases between them.

The chain couples TRBV6-1 to TRBJ2-1, with 7 bases fitting TRBD1. The germline gives CDR1 MNHNS, CDR2 SASEGT. This CDR3 is built from 14 residues. The ends lost 11 bases at V and 4 bases at J; junction bases unmatched: 11. Written as DNA, the CDR3 is TGTGCCGCTGAAACTGGGACAGTTTACAATGAGCAGTTCTTC. This codes for CAAETGTVYNEQFF.

The V gene is TRBV5-4, the J gene TRBJ2-1; 7 nucleotides line up with TRBD2. The CDR3 is made up of 15 amino acids. J lost 0 bases, V lost 5 bases, and 5 bases had no gene match. Germline V gene sequence: CDR1 SGHNT, CDR2 YYREEE (reference sequence). The CDR3 DNA reads TGTGCCAGCAGATATAGCGGGCGCTCCTACAATGAGCAGTTCTTC. This encodes CASRYSGRSYNEQFF.